This TCR beta chain was recorded in a study of OX40 agonist ivuxolimab in advanced cancers. Study-level background: Ivuxolimab was an agonistic, fully human IgG2 monoclonal antibody directed against OX40 (CD134), a costimulatory receptor. The point of sequencing TCRbeta in the periphery was to test whether ivuxolimab changed TCR sequence diversity and drove clonal T-cell expansion. Partial responses were achieved by three dose-escalation patients, of whom one had hepatocellular carcinoma and two had cutaneous melanoma. In the dose-escalation cohort, 70% to 85% of patients were male, and the mean age was roughly 60 years, with a range of roughly 23 to 85. The paper describes the monotherapy dose-escalation part (N = 52 patients) of the phase I trial of ivuxolimab. Intravenous ivuxolimab was administered to patients every 2 weeks at six dose levels: 0.01, 0.1, 0.3, 1.5, 3 and 10 mg/kg. Of the 50 to 55 patients in dose escalation, about 20 had hepatocellular carcinoma, approximately 15 had melanoma, 9 had renal cell carcinoma and 9 had head and neck cancer. Patients were allowed to have had prior anti-PD-1, anti-PD-L1 or anti-CTLA-4 therapy, and approximately 40% of the dose-escalation patients had been treated with checkpoint inhibitors. The research as a whole found: Which antigens the clonally expanded peripheral T cells were specific for was not determined. In partial responders in the 0.1-3.0 mg/kg groups, normalized peripheral clonal expansion was found to be among the lowest, especially among CD8+ T cells. After ivuxolimab, CD8+ T cells had more expanded clones than CD4+ T cells on average. Low levels of normalized T-cell clonal expansion were also shown by some nonresponding patients. At doses of 0.1 to 3.0 mg/kg, clonal expansion of both CD4+ and CD8+ blood T cells was observed from baseline to week 6.

The count of this clone is one. Its antigen remains unidentified. There are no base qualities to consult, and no much larger clone falls within one base. Patients with autoimmune disease history or receiving systemic immunosuppression were excluded from the trial. Peripheral blood for TCR sequencing was drawn from every dose cohort at baseline, at cycle 4 day 1 and at cycle 7 day 1. The samples were taken from a phase I, first-in-human, multicenter, open-label dose-escalation trial of ivuxolimab. Adults with locally advanced or metastatic melanoma, renal cell, hepatocellular, or head and neck squamous cell carcinoma were enrolled in the trial. CD4+ and CD8+ T cells were sorted separately from peripheral blood before TCR sequencing. V was cut back by 2 bases and J by 0 bases, leaving a gap of 8 bases between them. Sequences MDHEN (CDR1) and SYDVKM (CDR2) are obtained from the germline V gene. From the cysteine through the phenylalanine, the CDR3 covers 15 amino acids. Only CDR3 DNA remains: 45 bases, in frame from the first base.

Genomic DNA was isolated from the sorted cells so that the TCRbeta CDR3 region could be sequenced. The immunoSEQ Assay was used for sequencing of TCRbeta CDR3 regions. The source is immuneACCESS, and TCRdb retained only in-frame sequences with V and J called. Part of the clones is not carried over; for the studies checked, unresolved V genes explain less than half of this, and the remainder is unexplained. The sample table records around 53,000 clones; 70% to 90% of these occur just once. The biggest ten clones account for roughly 0.67% of the sample. The clonotype comes from an adult with an advanced solid tumor such as melanoma, head and neck, liver or kidney cancer. The sequencing used CD4+ or CD8+ T cells sorted from blood, collected in a trial of the OX40 agonist ivuxolimab. Recombination linked TRBV28 to TRBJ1-3; confidence is insufficient to name the D gene. The sequenced DNA is TGTGCCAGCAGTTTACCCCCAGGCTCTGGAAACACCATATATTTT. It translates as CASSLPPGSGNTIYF. The full variable domain, completed from the reference TRBV28 and TRBJ1-3 proteins outside the CDR3, reads DVKVTQSSRYLVKRTGEKVFLECVQDMDHENMFWYRQDPGLGLRLIYFSYDVKMKEKGDIPEGYSVSREKKERFSLILESASTNQTSMYLCASSLPPGSGNTIYFGEGSWLTVV.